The 20 T cell receptor beta chains presented below share a single source sample, sequenced in a study of blood T cell repertoires in COVID-19. Assay used: immunoSEQ multiplex PCR; TCRdb lists only in-frame clones, some missing. Of about 38,000 clones detected, around 70% appear once; the ten largest clones hold about 10%. The specimen sequenced was peripheral blood. The origin of the receptors is a man aged 70 or older with COVID-19, enrolled during active disease.

The rearrangement uses TRBV5-5 and TRBJ2-1, with 12 bases fitting TRBD2. Germline values: CDR1 SGHKS, CDR2 YYEKEE (reference sequence). This CDR3 is 16 amino acids long. V was clipped by 4 bases and J by 5 bases; unmatched bases: 7. The CDR3 loop reads CASSAKTSGGNNEQFF. CDR3 bases: TGTGCCAGCAGCGCCAAGACTAGCGGGGGCAACAATGAGCAGTTCTTC. Full variable domain (missing parts from reference TRBV5-5 and TRBJ2-1): DAGVTQSPTHLIKTRGQQVTLRCSPISGHKSVSWYQQVLGQGPQFIFQYYEKEERGRGNFPDRFSARQFPNYSSELNVNALLLGDSALYLCASSAKTSGGNNEQFFGPGTRLTVL.

This clone was counted a single time. This chain joins TRBV9 and TRBJ2-1, with 8 bases lining up with TRBD1. The germline gives CDR1 SGDLS, CDR2 YYNGEE. Germline trimming cut 7 bases from V and 3 bases from J; bases unmatched to any gene: 9. The CDR3 length is 15 residues. CDR3 residues: CASSLGGQVYNEQFF. The CDR3, as DNA: TGTGCCAGCTCCCTCGGGGGACAGGTCTACAATGAGCAGTTCTTC. The full variable domain, its missing parts supplied by reference TRBV9 and TRBJ2-1, is DSGVTQTPKHLITATGQRVTLRCSPRSGDLSVYWYQQSLDQGLQFLIQYYNGEERAKGNILERFSAQQFPDLHSELNLSSLELGDSALYFCASSLGGQVYNEQFFGPGTRLTVL.

V and J are TRBV2 and TRBJ2-7; maybe TRBD1 (6 bases). This CDR3 comprises 13 residues. CDR1 is SNHLY, CDR2 FYNNEI, per germline. Trimming shortened V by 5 bases and J by 4 bases, and 12 bases separated the two germline ends. The CDR3 protein is CASSMTGLYEQYF. CDR3 coding DNA: TGTGCCAGCAGTATGACAGGCCTGTACGAGCAGTACTTC.

The rearrangement joins TRBV27 to TRBJ1-2; D gene unclear. V was cut by 4 bases and J by 1 base, with 7 bases left in between. Germline loops: CDR1 MNHEY, CDR2 SMNVEV (reference sequence). The CDR3 runs 13 residues. The CDR3 DNA follows: TGTGCCAGCAGTTATCAGTATAACTATGGCTACACCTTC. As protein: CASSYQYNYGYTF.

The chain recombines TRBV7-9 with TRBJ2-1; 12 positions match TRBD2. J was trimmed by 7 bases and V by 3 bases; bases with no gene match: 4. The CDR3 covers 15 residues. CDR1 SEHNR and CDR2 FQNEAQ come from the germline V gene (reference sequence). The CDR3 DNA reads TGTGCCAGCAGCTTCCGGACTAGCGGGGCTAATGAGCAGTTCTTC. Translation gives CASSFRTSGANEQFF.

J is TRBJ1-2 and V is TRBV29-1; a weak D match, TRBD1 (5 bases). V shed 4 bases and J shed 3 bases, with 6 bases lying between them. The CDR3 runs 11 residues. The germline gives CDR1 SQVTM, CDR2 ANQGSEA. The CDR3 DNA follows: TGCAGCGTTGGACAGTACTATGGCTACACCTTC. Protein: CSVGQYYGYTF.

This rearrangement joins TRBV29-1 to TRBJ2-7; TRBD1 aligns across 10 bases. With V trimmed by 6 bases and J by 6 bases, 14 bases remained unmatched. Germline V gene sequence: CDR1 SQVTM, CDR2 ANQGSEA. The CDR3 length is 15 residues. The chain's CDR3 is CSVQTGGRFVGEQYF. The CDR3 DNA is TGCAGCGTCCAGACAGGGGGCCGTTTCGTGGGCGAGCAGTACTTC.

This rearrangement joins TRBV5-1 to TRBJ2-7, with D possibly being TRBD2 (5 bases). Deletions cut 4 bases from V and 7 bases from J, with 12 bases between. The CDR3 sequence is 12 residues long. Germline assignment: CDR1 SGHRS and CDR2 YFSETQ. CDR3 residues: CASSLRREEQYF. As DNA, the CDR3 is TGCGCCAGCAGCCTCCGACGGGAAGAGCAGTACTTC.

The chain uses TRBV11-2 and TRBJ2-7; TRBD2 matches 8 bases. CDR3 length equals 14 residues. Trimming at V came to 5 bases and at J to 1 base, leaving 4 bases not matched to a gene. Germline V gene lookup returns CDR1 SGHAT and CDR2 FQNNGV. The CDR3 region is CASSPRGGSYEQYF. The CDR3 DNA follows: TGTGCCAGCAGCCCCCGGGGGGGGTCCTACGAGCAGTACTTC. The full variable domain, rest sourced from reference TRBV11-2 and TRBJ2-7, is EAGVAQSPRYKIIEKRQSVAFWCNPISGHATLYWYQQILGQGPKLLIQFQNNGVVDDSQLPKDRFSAERLKGVDSTLKIQPAKLEDSAVYLCASSPRGGSYEQYFGPGTRLTVT.

This sequence joins TRBV4-3 and TRBJ1-6; 10 bases match TRBD1. Germline V gene data show CDR1 as LGHNA and CDR2 as YSLEER. V lost 0 bases and J lost 10; bases outside the gene matches: 12. The CDR3 contains 18 residues. CDR3 DNA: TGCGCCAGCAGCCAAGAAACCTCTCCGGGACAGGGGCGGTCACCCCTCCACTTT. This sequence encodes CASSQETSPGQGRSPLHF.

This chain uses TRBV12-5 with TRBJ2-1; 11 bases are shared with TRBD2. The CDR3 extends over 14 amino acids. Germline trimming cut 6 bases from V and 9 bases from J; bases unmatched to any gene: 7. CDR1 LGHNT and CDR2 FRNRAP come from the germline V gene. The CDR3 DNA follows: TGTGCTAGTGGCACTAGCGGGAGTGCAGGTGAGCAGTTCTTC. The encoded protein is CASGTSGSAGEQFF.

The chain joins TRBV7-2 to TRBJ2-2, with 16 bases aligning to TRBD2. CDR1 is SGHTA and CDR2 is FQGNSA in the germline V gene. The CDR3 has 16 residues. The V segment lost 5 bases and the J segment 7 bases; nucleotides outside the gene matches: 4. CDR3 in amino acids: CASSPGLAGGFGELFF. In DNA, the CDR3 is TGTGCCAGCAGCCCGGGACTAGCGGGAGGGTTCGGGGAGCTGTTTTTT.

The chain is built from TRBV24-1 and TRBJ2-1, with D possibly being TRBD1 (6 bases). Per the germline V gene, CDR1 is KGHDR and CDR2 is SFDVKD. The CDR3 spans 15 residues. Trimming left V 2 bases short and J 7 bases short, with 14 bases between. The CDR3 reads CATSDSGTFLNEQFF. Written as DNA, the CDR3 is TGTGCCACCAGTGATTCCGGGACATTCCTGAATGAGCAGTTCTTC.

J is TRBJ1-2 and V is TRBV12-3 or TRBV12-4; D may be TRBD1 (5 bases). V was trimmed by 4 bases and J by 8 bases, leaving 11 bases between them. The CDR3 contains 12 residues. For the CDR3, the DNA is TGTGCCAGCAGTTCGTTCCAGGGCGGCTACACCTTC. This codes for CASSSFQGGYTF.

The rearrangement joins TRBV12-3 or TRBV12-4 to TRBJ2-7; D is uncertain. V was clipped by 4 bases and J by 7 bases, with 11 bases between them. The CDR3 contains 12 residues. The CDR3 region has the DNA TGTGCCAGCAGTTCGACCGTCGGGGAGCAGTACTTC. Translating gives CASSSTVGEQYF.

The chain joins TRBV5-1 to TRBJ2-1; D might be TRBD1 (6 bases). The V gene lost 0 bases and the J gene lost 7 bases, with 17 bases spanning the gap. The CDR3 contains 16 residues. CDR1 and CDR2 from the germline V gene are SGHRS and YFSETQ. The CDR3 coding sequence is TGCGCCAGCAGCTTGGGTAGACAGGCCCCTGGGAATGAGCAGTTCTTC. Protein sequence: CASSLGRQAPGNEQFF.

The chain has TRBV7-7 and TRBJ2-2; D is perhaps TRBD2 (5 bases). The ends were cut back, 6 bases at V and 0 bases at J, with 8 bases in the middle. The CDR3 is 14 residues long. Looked up from germline, CDR1 is SSHAT and CDR2 is FNYEAQ (reference sequence). CDR3 nucleotide sequence: TGTGCCAGCAGGTCGGGAACGAACACCGGGGAGCTGTTTTTT. As protein: CASRSGTNTGELFF.

The V gene is TRBV10-1, the J gene TRBJ1-1, with TRBD1 as a possible D gene (6 bases). Germline CDR1 WNHNN, CDR2 SYGVQD (reference sequence). There are 17 residues in the CDR3. V lost 4 bases to trimming and J lost 0 bases, with 18 bases between them. The CDR3 here is CASSANRVRGLNTEAFF. The DNA for the CDR3 is TGCGCCAGCAGTGCGAACAGGGTGAGGGGGTTGAACACTGAAGCTTTCTTT.

The rearrangement joins TRBV5-1 to TRBJ2-3; D may be TRBD2 (6 bases). V was trimmed by 4 bases and J by 1 base, leaving 10 bases between them. The length of the CDR3 is 14 residues. Germline CDR1 and CDR2: SGHRS and YFSETQ. The CDR3 is CASSSREGTDTQYF. CDR3 sequence (DNA): TGCGCCAGCAGCAGCAGGGAGGGCACAGATACGCAGTATTTT.

This sequence joins TRBV5-1 and TRBJ2-7; TRBD1 aligns across 10 bases. The ends lost 4 bases at V and 2 bases at J; junction bases unmatched: 18. Germline V CDR1 and CDR2: SGHRS, YFSETQ. The CDR3 contains 19 residues. The CDR3 loop reads CASSPGPGQGTKGAYEQYF. The CDR3, as DNA: TGCGCCAGCAGCCCGGGCCCGGGACAGGGGACCAAAGGGGCCTACGAGCAGTACTTC.